The subject of this entry is one T cell receptor (beta chain). The antigen remains unidentified. The sample originates from a study of radiotherapy plus CTLA-4 blockade in lung cancer. Findings and caveats of the study: Subsequent to radiotherapy plus ipilimumab, tumor-derived TCR clones underwent expansion in blood.

Patients in the study, people with chemo-refractory metastatic non-small-cell lung cancer, received focal radiation plus ipilimumab CTLA-4 blockade. Profiling relied on immunoSEQ multiplex PCR, and the TCRdb table lists in-frame clones only, not all of them. The sample includes tens of thousands of clones, roughly 80% of them seen just once. Germline assignment: CDR1 GTSNPN and CDR2 SVGIG (reference sequence). Between the trimmed V and J ends, which lost 5 bases and 3 bases, there was a span of 22 bases. The CDR3 has 16 residues. Sequencing used peripheral blood, obtained from a patient treated with radiotherapy plus ipilimumab. The sequence came from a human donor with non-small cell lung cancer who had stable disease on radiotherapy plus ipilimumab. V and J are TRBV30 and TRBJ1-1; perhaps TRBD1 as D (6 bases). As DNA, the CDR3 is TGTGCCTGGCGGGGGCGACTAAGTGGAAAGGACACTGAAGCTTTCTTT. Translated, it gives CAWRGRLSGKDTEAFF. Full variable domain (remainder filled in from reference TRBV30 and TRBJ1-1): SQTIHQWPATLVQPVGSPLSLECTVEGTSNPNLYWYRQAAGRGLQLLFYSVGIGQISSEVPQNLSASRPQDRQFILSSKKLLLSDSGFYLCAWRGRLSGKDTEAFFGQGTRLTVV.